This T cell receptor (beta chain) is from a study of CD4+ T cells in melanoma. Regarding the study as a whole: Reportedly, melanoma neoantigen-specific CD4+ T cells showed varied differentiation states. CD8+ T cell, macrophage and B cell function reportedly correlated with neoantigen-specific CD4+ T cells.

Comments on this clone: The antigen is undetermined.

Germline lookup yields CDR1 SGHTA and CDR2 FQGTGA. CDR3 size: 16 residues. V shed 5 bases, J shed 2 bases, and the junction held 7 bases outside the gene matches. Profiling relied on immunoSEQ multiplex PCR, and the TCRdb table lists in-frame clones only, not all of them. The sample contains 10,000 or so clones, 55% to 75% of which appear only once. The clonotype was recovered from a human donor with melanoma. Sequenced: cells from a culture (not recorded whether cultured in vitro). This chain connects TRBV7-3 to TRBJ2-2; TRBD2 matches 8 bases. The CDR3 bases are TGTGCCAGCAGCCGTAGCGGGGTCTTAAACACCGGGGAGCTGTTTTTT. This translates into CASSRSGVLNTGELFF.